This T cell receptor (beta chain) appears in the sequencing data of a study of blood T cells in healthy people across ages. This clonotype has only a few counts. Combining a sample-barcoded 5' primer with a J-beta primer mix, a second PCR ran for about 7 to 11 cycles. TCRdb used MiXCR to reprocess the 5' RACE reads, holding one entry per CDR3 protein. The table has 780,000 or so distinct CDR3 sequences, roughly 25% seen once; the top ten hold roughly 3.8%. V was cut by 6 bases and J by 7 bases, with 13 bases left in between. CDR3 length: 14 amino acids. Germline V gives CDR1 KGHSH, CDR2 LQKENI. This same sample was also taken into another study, of T cells of mothers and their children.

This rearrangement joins TRBV18 to TRBJ1-6; D is perhaps TRBD1 (5 bases). The source of this sequence is a boy younger than 18 in good health. The sequencing input was blood. In nucleotides, the CDR3 is TGTGCCAGCTCCGGGCAGGGCGGGAATTCACCCCTCCACTTT. Its protein is CASSGQGGNSPLHF.